The next 17 T cell receptor beta chains were all read from a single sample in a study of radiotherapy plus CTLA-4 blockade in lung cancer (dated by TCRdb to 2016 to 2018). The library was prepared using the immunoSEQ multiplex PCR assay. In TCRdb, the immuneACCESS table is reduced to in-frame sequences with V and J assigned. These tables do not hold every clone; where another copy was compared, an unresolved V gene accounts for under half, and the others remain unexplained. The sample records about 77,000 clones, roughly 74% of which are singletons. The ten most abundant clones make up roughly 9.8% of the sample. This material consisted of peripheral blood, taken from a patient treated with radiotherapy plus ipilimumab. Receptor source: a human donor with non-small cell lung cancer whose response to radiotherapy plus ipilimumab could not be evaluated.

V gene TRBV2 combines with J gene TRBJ2-1, with 7 nucleotides matching TRBD2. The germline CDR1 and CDR2 sequences are SNHLY and FYNNEI. This CDR3 comprises 16 residues. The V gene end was trimmed by 7 bases and the J gene end by 15 bases; junction bases not matched to a gene: 24. In DNA, the CDR3 is TGTGCCAGCATCCCGCTGATGGGCGGGGGAGAATCGCGTAGGTTCTTC. This codes for CASIPLMGGGESRRFF.

This clone was detected only a few times. The gene calls are TRBV5-4 and TRBJ2-7, with D perhaps TRBD1 (6 bases). This CDR3 region has 16 residues. Germline-derived CDR1 and CDR2 are SGHNT and YYREEE (reference sequence). Trimming shortened V by 0 bases and J by 3 bases, and 16 bases separated the two germline ends. CDR3 sequence reads: CASSLASGTRVYEQYF. CDR3 bases: TGTGCCAGCAGCTTGGCCTCCGGGACACGGGTCTACGAGCAGTACTTC.

The chain combines TRBV19 with TRBJ2-5; no definite D call. Germline assignment: CDR1 LNHDA and CDR2 SQIVND (reference sequence). Trimming pared 3 bases from V and 4 bases from J, leaving 18 bases between. CDR3 length equals 16 residues. In DNA form, the CDR3 reads TGTGCCAGTAGTATGAACACCATACCGAGCGCAGAGACCCAGTACTTC. Translating it yields CASSMNTIPSAETQYF.

This clone showed up just a few times. V and J are TRBV27 and TRBJ1-6; D unresolved. The germline V and J ends were trimmed by 5 bases and 4 bases, with 24 bases remaining between them. The CDR3 runs 19 residues. Germline CDR1 MNHEY, CDR2 SMNVEV (reference sequence). Here the CDR3 reads CASSPTFADAPGYNSPLHF. The CDR3 DNA reads TGTGCCAGCAGTCCCACATTCGCGGACGCCCCGGGGTATAATTCACCCCTCCACTTT.

V gene TRBV30 combines with J gene TRBJ1-1; D remains unclear. The V end lost 1 base, the J end lost 3 bases, and 15 bases lay between the germline ends. The germline CDR1 and CDR2 sequences are GTSNPN and SVGIG (reference sequence). The CDR3 runs 15 residues. CDR3 protein: CAWSAYFRVYTEAFF. The CDR3 nucleotides are TGTGCCTGGAGTGCATACTTCCGGGTGTACACTGAAGCTTTCTTT.

The J gene is TRBJ2-5, the V gene TRBV9; 11 nucleotides align to TRBD1. There are 17 residues in the CDR3. Per the germline V gene, CDR1 is SGDLS and CDR2 is YYNGEE. V lost 0 bases to trimming and J lost 1 base; unmatched junction nucleotides: 5. CDR3 loop: CASSVGGTGGVQETQYF. CDR3 coding DNA: TGTGCCAGCAGCGTAGGAGGGACAGGGGGGGTCCAAGAGACCCAGTACTTC.

The chain is built from TRBV28 and TRBJ2-7; 7 nucleotides match TRBD1. Germline trimming cut 5 bases from V and 6 bases from J; bases unmatched to any gene: 22. The CDR3 consists of 18 residues. Germline V CDR1 and CDR2: MDHEN, SYDVKM. DNA for the CDR3: TGTGCCAGCAGTCCTCAGCCCCTCCCGACAGGGATATGGTTCGAGCAGTACTTC. This translates into CASSPQPLPTGIWFEQYF.

CDR3 DNA sequence: TGTGCCAGCAGCCCTGACAGAAACACCGGGGAGCTGTTTTTT. It yields the protein CASSPDRNTGELFF. The chain is built from TRBV7-3 and TRBJ2-2, with D tentatively TRBD1 (5 bases). CDR1 is SGHTA and CDR2 is FQGTGA in the germline V gene. This CDR3 has 14 residues. The V end lost 5 bases, the J end lost 2 bases, and 9 bases lay between the germline ends.

The J gene is TRBJ2-3, the V gene TRBV27; 7 bases fit TRBD2. The CDR3 length is 14 residues. CDR1 is MNHEY, CDR2 SMNVEV, per germline (reference sequence). Trimming at V came to 5 bases and at J to 3 bases, leaving 5 bases not matched to a gene. As DNA, the CDR3 is TGTGCCAGCAGTCGAGGACTAGAAACAGATACGCAGTATTTT. Residues: CASSRGLETDTQYF.

This rearrangement joins TRBV5-1 to TRBJ2-5; 9 bases agree with TRBD1. The germline gives CDR1 SGHRS, CDR2 YFSETQ. The CDR3 length is 13 residues. The V and J ends lost 4 bases and 5 bases, in that order; junction bases with no gene match: 3. The CDR3 is CASSTGQGETQYF. CDR3 nucleotide sequence: TGCGCCAGCAGCACGGGACAGGGCGAGACCCAGTACTTC.

The V and J genes are TRBV4-3 and TRBJ1-2; D ambiguous. Germline CDR1 and CDR2: LGHNA and YSLEER. Trimming left V 4 bases short and J 4 bases short, with 16 bases between. This CDR3 is built from 15 residues. This CDR3 reads CASSPRLAGGYGYTF. The CDR3 region has the DNA TGCGCCAGCAGCCCCAGATTGGCGGGAGGCTATGGCTACACCTTC.

The gene calls are TRBV28 and TRBJ2-5; 10 bases are a match to TRBD2. This CDR3 region has 16 residues. V was clipped by 6 bases and J by 5 bases; unmatched bases: 12. Germline CDR1 is MDHEN and CDR2 is SYDVKM. The CDR3 spells CASRLQPGTSDETQYF. The CDR3 DNA follows: TGTGCCAGCAGACTACAACCAGGGACTAGCGATGAGACCCAGTACTTC.

J is TRBJ1-1 and V is TRBV28; D gene ambiguous. V lost 5 bases, J lost 1 base, and 20 bases lay in between. Germline loops: CDR1 MDHEN, CDR2 SYDVKM. The CDR3 has 17 residues. The CDR3 nucleotides are TGTGCCAGCAGTGGAGGGTCGAGTGTATTCTGGAACACTGAAGCTTTCTTT. Its translation: CASSGGSSVFWNTEAFF.

In this sample, this clone turned up a few times. The chain combines TRBV30 with TRBJ2-5; TRBD2 matches at 7 bases. The CDR3 length is 14 residues. J lost 5 bases, V lost 2 bases, and 8 bases had no gene match. Germline loops: CDR1 GTSNPN, CDR2 SVGIG (reference sequence). CDR3 bases: TGTGCCTGGAGTCCAAGCGGGATAAGGGAGACCCAGTACTTC. Protein: CAWSPSGIRETQYF.

J is TRBJ1-1 and V is TRBV7-3; possible D gene TRBD1, 6 bases. This CDR3 region has 14 residues. Germline lookup yields CDR1 SGHTA and CDR2 FQGTGA. The ends were cut back, 4 bases at V and 4 bases at J, with 13 bases in the middle. The CDR3, as DNA: TGTGCCAGCAGCTCAACCAGGACAGTCACTGAAGCTTTCTTT. This encodes CASSSTRTVTEAFF.

This clone was recorded at least ten times. The J gene is TRBJ2-1, the V gene TRBV14, with TRBD2 matching 7 bases. Germline CDR1 SGHDN, CDR2 FVKESK. The CDR3 covers 13 residues. V shed 3 bases and J 8 bases; nucleotides not matched to a gene: 4. The CDR3 DNA reads TGTGCCAGCAGCCAGCGGGAGAGGTATGAGCAGTTCTTC. The encoded protein is CASSQRERYEQFF.

V gene TRBV11-3 combines with J gene TRBJ2-5, with D possibly being TRBD2 (6 bases). The DNA end is a closer match to TRBJ2-7, so the J assignment may be wrong. CDR3 length: 17 residues. Per the germline V gene, CDR1 is SGHNT and CDR2 is YENEEA. DNA of the CDR3: TGTGCCAGCAGCTTAGCGGGCGGGGACTGGATGATCTACGAGCAGTACTTC. It specifies CASSLAGGDWMIYEQYF.